This TCR beta chain is from a study of T-cell memory formation after mild COVID-19. In the study overall: Largely, TCR clusters stayed within a single donor.

Study observations and caveats: Prior to infection, memory already included some responding clones, suggesting cross-reactive memory joined.

CDR3 length equals 15 residues. The V gene lost 1 base and the J gene lost 6 bases, with 13 bases spanning the gap. Germline V CDR1 and CDR2: SEHNR, FQNEAQ (reference sequence). In TCRdb, the 5' RACE reads were re-called with MiXCR into one record per CDR3 protein. The top ten clones hold 20% to 25% of a sample with 200,000 to 300,000 distinct CDR3 sequences, 16% of them seen once. On this clonotype itself: Its antigen is not known.

This rearrangement joins TRBV7-9 to TRBJ2-1, with D maybe TRBD2 (5 bases). The TCR sequence derives from a man aged 18 to 29 who had mild COVID-19 (a few samples of this study predate the infection). Cell type and time point are not known. The sample consisted of PBMCs or a T cell subset sorted from them (not recorded which). The CDR3 region has the DNA TGTGCCAGCAGCTTAGGGGCGGCGGAGGTCAATGAGCAGTTCTTC. Translation: CASSLGAAEVNEQFF.